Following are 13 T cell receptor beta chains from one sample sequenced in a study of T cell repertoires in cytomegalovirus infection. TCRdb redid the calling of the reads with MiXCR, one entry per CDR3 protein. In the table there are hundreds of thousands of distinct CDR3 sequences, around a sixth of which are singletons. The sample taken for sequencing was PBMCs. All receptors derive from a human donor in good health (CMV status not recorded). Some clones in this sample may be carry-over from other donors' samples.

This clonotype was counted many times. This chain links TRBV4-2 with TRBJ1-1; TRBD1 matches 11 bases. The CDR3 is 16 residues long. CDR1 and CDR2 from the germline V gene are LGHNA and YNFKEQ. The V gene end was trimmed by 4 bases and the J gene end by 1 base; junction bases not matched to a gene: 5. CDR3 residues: CASSRSGQGANTEAFF. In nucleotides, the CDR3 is TGTGCCAGCAGCCGATCAGGACAGGGGGCGAACACTGAAGCTTTCTTT.

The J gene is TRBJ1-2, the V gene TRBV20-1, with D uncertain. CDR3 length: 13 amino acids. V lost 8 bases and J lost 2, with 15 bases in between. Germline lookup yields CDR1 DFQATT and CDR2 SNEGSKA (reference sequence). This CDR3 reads CSSIRRQNYGYTF. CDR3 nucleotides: TGCAGTTCCATCAGAAGGCAGAACTATGGCTACACCTTC.

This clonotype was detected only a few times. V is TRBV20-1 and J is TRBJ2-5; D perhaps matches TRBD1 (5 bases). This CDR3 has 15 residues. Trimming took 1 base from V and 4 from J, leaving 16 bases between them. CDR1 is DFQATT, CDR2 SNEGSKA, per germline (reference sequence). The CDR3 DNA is TGCAGTGCTAGAGCTCCCGCAGGGCAGAGAGAGACCCAGTACTTC. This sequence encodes CSARAPAGQRETQYF.

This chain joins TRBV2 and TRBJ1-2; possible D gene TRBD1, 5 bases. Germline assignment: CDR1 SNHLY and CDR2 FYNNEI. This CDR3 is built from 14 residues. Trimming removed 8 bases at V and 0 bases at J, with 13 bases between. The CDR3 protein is CASGGRSANYGYTF. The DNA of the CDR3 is TGTGCCAGCGGGGGACGCAGCGCTAACTATGGCTACACCTTC.

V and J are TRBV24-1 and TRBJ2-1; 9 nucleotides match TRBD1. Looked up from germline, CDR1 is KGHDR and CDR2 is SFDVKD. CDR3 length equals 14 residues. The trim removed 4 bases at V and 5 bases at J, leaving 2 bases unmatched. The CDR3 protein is CATSERTGDNEQFF. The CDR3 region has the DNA TGTGCCACCAGTGAGCGGACAGGGGACAATGAGCAGTTCTTC.

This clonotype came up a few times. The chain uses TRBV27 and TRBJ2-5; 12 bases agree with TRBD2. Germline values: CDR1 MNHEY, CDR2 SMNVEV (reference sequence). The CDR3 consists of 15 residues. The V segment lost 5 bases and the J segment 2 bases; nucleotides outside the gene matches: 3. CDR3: CASSPGLAGQETQYF. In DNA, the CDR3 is TGTGCCAGCAGTCCCGGACTAGCGGGACAAGAGACCCAGTACTTC.

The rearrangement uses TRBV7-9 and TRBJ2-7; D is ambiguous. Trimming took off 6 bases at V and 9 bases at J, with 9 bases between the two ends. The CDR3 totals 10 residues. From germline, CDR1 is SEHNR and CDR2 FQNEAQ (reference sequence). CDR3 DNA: TGTGCCAGCAGTCCTACGCGGCAGTACTTC. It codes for CASSPTRQYF.

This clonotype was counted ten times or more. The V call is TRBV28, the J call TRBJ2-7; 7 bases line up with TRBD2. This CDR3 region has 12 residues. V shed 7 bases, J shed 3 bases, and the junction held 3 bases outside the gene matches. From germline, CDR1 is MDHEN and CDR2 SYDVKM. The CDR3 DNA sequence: TGTGCCAGCATTGGCGGGAGCTACGAGCAGTACTTC. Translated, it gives CASIGGSYEQYF.

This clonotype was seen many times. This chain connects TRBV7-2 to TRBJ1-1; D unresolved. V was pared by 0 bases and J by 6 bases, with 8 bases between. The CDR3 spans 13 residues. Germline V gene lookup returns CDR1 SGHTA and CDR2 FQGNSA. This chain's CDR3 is CASSLAQRAEAFF. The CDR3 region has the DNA TGTGCCAGCAGCTTAGCACAGAGGGCTGAAGCTTTCTTT.

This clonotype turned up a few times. Written as DNA, the CDR3 is TGCAGTGCGGGCCCGGGACAGAGCTCTGGAAACACCATATATTTT. It codes for CSAGPGQSSGNTIYF. The chain uses TRBV20-1 and TRBJ1-3; 7 nucleotides align to TRBD1. V shed 6 bases, J shed 0 bases, and the junction held 8 bases outside the gene matches. This CDR3 contains 15 residues. CDR1 is DFQATT, CDR2 SNEGSKA, per germline (reference sequence).

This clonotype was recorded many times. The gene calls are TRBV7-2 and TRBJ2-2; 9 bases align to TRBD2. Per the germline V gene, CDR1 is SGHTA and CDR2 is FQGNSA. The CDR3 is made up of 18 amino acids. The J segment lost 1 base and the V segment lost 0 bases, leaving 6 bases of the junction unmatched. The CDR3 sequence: CASSLAAGGYLNTGELFF. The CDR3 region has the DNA TGTGCCAGCAGCTTAGCGGCGGGGGGGTACTTGAACACCGGGGAGCTGTTTTTT.

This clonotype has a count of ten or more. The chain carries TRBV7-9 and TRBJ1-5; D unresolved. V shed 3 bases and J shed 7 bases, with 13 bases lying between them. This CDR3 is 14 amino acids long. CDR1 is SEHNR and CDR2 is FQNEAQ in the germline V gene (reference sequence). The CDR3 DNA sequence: TGTGCCAGCAGCTTTAATGGGGTGAAGCAGCCCCAGCATTTT. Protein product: CASSFNGVKQPQHF. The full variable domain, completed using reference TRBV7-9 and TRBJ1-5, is DTGVSQNPRHKITKRGQNVTFRCDPISEHNRLYWYRQTLGQGPEFLTYFQNEAQLEKSRLLSDRFSAERPKGSFSTLEIQRTEQGDSAMYLCASSFNGVKQPQHFGDGTRLSIL.

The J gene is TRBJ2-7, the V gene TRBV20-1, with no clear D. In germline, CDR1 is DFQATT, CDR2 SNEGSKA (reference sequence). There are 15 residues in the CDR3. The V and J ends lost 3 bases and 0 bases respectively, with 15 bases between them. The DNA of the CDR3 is TGCAGTGCTAGTCGGCCAACATCAAGCTCCTACGAGCAGTACTTC. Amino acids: CSASRPTSSSYEQYF.